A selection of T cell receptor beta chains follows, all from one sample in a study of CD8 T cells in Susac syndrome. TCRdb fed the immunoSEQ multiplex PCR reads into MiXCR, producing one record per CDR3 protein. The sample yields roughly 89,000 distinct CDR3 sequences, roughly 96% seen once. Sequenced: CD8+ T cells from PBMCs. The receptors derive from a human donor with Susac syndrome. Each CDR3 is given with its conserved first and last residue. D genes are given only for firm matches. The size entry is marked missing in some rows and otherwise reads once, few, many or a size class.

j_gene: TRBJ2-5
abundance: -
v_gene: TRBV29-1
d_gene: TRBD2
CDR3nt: TGCAGCGTAGAACCCGGGACTAGGCAAGAGACCCAGTACTTC
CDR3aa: CSVEPGTRQETQYF

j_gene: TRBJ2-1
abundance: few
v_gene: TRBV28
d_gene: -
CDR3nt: TGTGCCAGCAGTTTTGATGAGCAGTTCTTC
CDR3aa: CASSFDEQFF

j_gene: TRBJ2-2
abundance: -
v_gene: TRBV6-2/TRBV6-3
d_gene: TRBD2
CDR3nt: TGTGCCAGCACCGGACTAGCGGAGAACACCGGGGAGCTGTTTTTT
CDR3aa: CASTGLAENTGELFF

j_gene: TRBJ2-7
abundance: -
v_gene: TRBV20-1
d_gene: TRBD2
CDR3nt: TGCAGTGCTAGAGCTGTCAGGGAAGTACTAGCGGGAGGGCCCTTGTCCTACGAGCAGTACTTC
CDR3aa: CSARAVREVLAGGPLSYEQYF

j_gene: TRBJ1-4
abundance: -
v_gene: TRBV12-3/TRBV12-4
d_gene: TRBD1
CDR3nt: TGTGCCAGCAGCCCCGAAACCGGGACAGGGAATGAAAAGCTGTTTTTT
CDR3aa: CASSPETGTGNEKLFF

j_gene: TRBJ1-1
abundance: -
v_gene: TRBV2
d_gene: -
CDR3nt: TGTGCCAGCTTAAGATATCCGAGGAACAGGCTAAACACTGAAGCTTTCTTT
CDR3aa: CASLRYPRNRLNTEAFF

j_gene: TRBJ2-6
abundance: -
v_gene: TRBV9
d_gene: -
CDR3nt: TGTGCCAGCAGCGATGGTAGCTCTGGGGCCAACGTCCTGACTTTC
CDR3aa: CASSDGSSGANVLTF

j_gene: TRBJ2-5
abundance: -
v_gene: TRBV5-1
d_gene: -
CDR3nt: TGCGCCAGCAGCTTGTTAACGACAGGTACACAAGAGACCCAGTACTTC
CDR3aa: CASSLLTTGTQETQYF

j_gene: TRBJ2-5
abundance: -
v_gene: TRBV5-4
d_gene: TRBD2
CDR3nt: TGTGCCAGCAGCTCAGGACTAGCGTGGGAGACCCAGTACTTC
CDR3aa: CASSSGLAWETQYF

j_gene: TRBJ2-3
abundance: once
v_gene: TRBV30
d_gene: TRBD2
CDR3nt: TGTGCCTGGAGTCGACTAGCGCAAGATACGCAGTATTTT
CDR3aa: CAWSRLAQDTQYF

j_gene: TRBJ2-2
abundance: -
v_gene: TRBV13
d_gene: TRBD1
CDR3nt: TGTGCCAGCAACGACAGGGGGGGCACCGGGGAGCTGTTTTTT
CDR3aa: CASNDRGGTGELFF

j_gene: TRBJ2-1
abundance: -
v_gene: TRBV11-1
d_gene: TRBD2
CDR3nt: TGTGCCAGCAGCCCTCGGCGGATAGGGGAGAGGGCTAGCGGGAGGAATGAGCAGTTCTTC
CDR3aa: CASSPRRIGERASGRNEQFF

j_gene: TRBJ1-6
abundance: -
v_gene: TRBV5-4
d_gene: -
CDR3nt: TGTGCCAGCAGCTTGGAAGCGGGGGCTCAAGGAACCTCACCCCTCCACTTT
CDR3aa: CASSLEAGAQGTSPLHF

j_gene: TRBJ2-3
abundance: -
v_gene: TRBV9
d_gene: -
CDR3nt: TGTGCCAGCAGCGCCCTTTGGACCACAGATACGCAGTATTTT
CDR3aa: CASSALWTTDTQYF

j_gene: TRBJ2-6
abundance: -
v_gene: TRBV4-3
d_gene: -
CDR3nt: TGCGCCAGCAGCCAGATGTGGCCTCACGCGGGCTCTGGGGCCAACGTCCTGACTTTC
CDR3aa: CASSQMWPHAGSGANVLTF

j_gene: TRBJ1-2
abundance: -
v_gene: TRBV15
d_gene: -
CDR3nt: TGTGCCACCAGGAGAGCCCCCCAGACAGGTCCCGCCTATGGCTACACCTTC
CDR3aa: CATRRAPQTGPAYGYTF

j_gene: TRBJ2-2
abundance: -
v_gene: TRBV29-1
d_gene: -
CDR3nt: TGCAGCGTTGGCCCAGGGCGGACCGGGGAGCTGTTTTTT
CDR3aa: CSVGPGRTGELFF

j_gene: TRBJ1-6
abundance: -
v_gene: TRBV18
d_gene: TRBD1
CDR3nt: TGTGCCAGCTCACACAACCGGGACAGGGGATCACCCCTCCACTTT
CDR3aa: CASSHNRDRGSPLHF

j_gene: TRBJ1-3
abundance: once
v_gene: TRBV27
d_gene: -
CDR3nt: TGTGCCAGCAGTCCCGACTGGAGCTCTGGAAACACCATATATTTT
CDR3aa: CASSPDWSSGNTIYF

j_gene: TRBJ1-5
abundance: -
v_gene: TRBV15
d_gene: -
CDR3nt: TGTGCCACCAGCAAGGAAGGACGGTCGAATCAGCCCCAGCATTTT
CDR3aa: CATSKEGRSNQPQHF

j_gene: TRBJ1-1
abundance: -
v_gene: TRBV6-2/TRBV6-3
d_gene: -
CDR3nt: TGTGCCAGCAGTAGGAAACCGGGACTCCAGAACACTGAAGCTTTCTTT
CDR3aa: CASSRKPGLQNTEAFF

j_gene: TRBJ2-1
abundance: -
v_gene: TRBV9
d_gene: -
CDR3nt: TGTGCCAGCAGCGGACAGGTGCGGGATGAGCAGTTCTTC
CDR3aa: CASSGQVRDEQFF

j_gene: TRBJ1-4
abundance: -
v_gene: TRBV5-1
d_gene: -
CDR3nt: TGCGCCAGCAGCTTTAGAGAAAAACTGTTTTTT
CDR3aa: CASSFREKLFF

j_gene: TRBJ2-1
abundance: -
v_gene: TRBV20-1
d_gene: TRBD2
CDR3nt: TGCAGTGCTAGAGAAGGTAGCGGGGGGGGAGGTGAGCAGTTCTTC
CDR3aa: CSAREGSGGGGEQFF

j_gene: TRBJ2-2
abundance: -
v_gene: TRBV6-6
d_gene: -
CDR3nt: TGTGCCAGCAGTTTCAACCCCCGGCTTTCCGGGGAGCTGTTTTTT
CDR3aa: CASSFNPRLSGELFF

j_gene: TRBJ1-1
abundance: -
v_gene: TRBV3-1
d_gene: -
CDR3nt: TGTGCCAGCAGCCCCAAACCGCCCCGACGGGTGGACACTGAAGCTTTCTTT
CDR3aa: CASSPKPPRRVDTEAFF

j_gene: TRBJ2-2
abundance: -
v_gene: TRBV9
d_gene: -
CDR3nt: TGTGCCAGCAGCGTCGAGGGGAACACCGGGGAGCTGTTTTTT
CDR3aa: CASSVEGNTGELFF

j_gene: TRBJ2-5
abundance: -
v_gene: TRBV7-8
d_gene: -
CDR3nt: TGTGCCAGCAGCATCGCTAACATTTGCGGGAAGACCCAGTACTTC
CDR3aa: CASSIANICGKTQYF

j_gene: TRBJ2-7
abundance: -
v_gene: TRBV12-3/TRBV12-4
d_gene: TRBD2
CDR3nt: TGTGCCAGCAGACGGACTAGCACGATGGAGCAGTACTTC
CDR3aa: CASRRTSTMEQYF

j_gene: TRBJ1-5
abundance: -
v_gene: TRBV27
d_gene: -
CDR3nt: TGTGCCAGCAGTTCCCCGTTCGAGCCCCAGCATTTT
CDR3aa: CASSSPFEPQHF

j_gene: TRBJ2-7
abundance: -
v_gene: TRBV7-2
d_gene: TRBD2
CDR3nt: TGTGCCAGCAGGGGGGGATCAAGCGGGAGGGATATGCTCTACGAGCAGTACTTC
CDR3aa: CASRGGSSGRDMLYEQYF

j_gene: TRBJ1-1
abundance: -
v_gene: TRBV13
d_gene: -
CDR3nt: TGTGCCAGCAGCCCCGGAGTGGCTGAAGCTTTCTTT
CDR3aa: CASSPGVAEAFF

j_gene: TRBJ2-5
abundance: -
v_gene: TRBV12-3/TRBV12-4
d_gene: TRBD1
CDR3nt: TGTGCCAGCAGTCCCGACAGGGGGATCCAAGAGACCCAGTACTTC
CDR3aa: CASSPDRGIQETQYF

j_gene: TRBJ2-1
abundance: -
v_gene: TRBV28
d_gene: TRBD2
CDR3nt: TGTGCCAGCAACCTAGCGGGACCTTACAATGAGCAGTTCTTC
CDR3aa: CASNLAGPYNEQFF

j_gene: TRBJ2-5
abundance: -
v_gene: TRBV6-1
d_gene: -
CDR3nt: TGTGCCAGCAACCCGAGCTGGTGGGCGGATCAAGAGACCCAGTACTTC
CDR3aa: CASNPSWWADQETQYF

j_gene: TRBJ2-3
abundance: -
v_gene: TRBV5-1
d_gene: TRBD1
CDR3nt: TGCGCCAGCAGCGACAGGGGTACTAGCACAGATACGCAGTATTTT
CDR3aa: CASSDRGTSTDTQYF

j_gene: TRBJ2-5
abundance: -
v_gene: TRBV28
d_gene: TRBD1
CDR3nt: TGTGCCAGCAGTTCGACAGGGGAAGAGACCCAGTACTTC
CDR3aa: CASSSTGEETQYF

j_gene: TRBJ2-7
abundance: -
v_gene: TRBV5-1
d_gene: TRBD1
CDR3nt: TGCGCCAGCAGCTTGTTCGCAGGGGGCTCGTCCTACGAGCAGTACTTC
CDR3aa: CASSLFAGGSSYEQYF

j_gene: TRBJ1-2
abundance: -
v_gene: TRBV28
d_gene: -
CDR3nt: TGTGCCAGCAGTTTCTCCTATGGCTATGGCTACACCTTC
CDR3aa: CASSFSYGYGYTF

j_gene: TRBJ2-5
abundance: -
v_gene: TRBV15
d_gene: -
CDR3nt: TGTGCCACCAGCAGAGATCTGGGGGTGGGAGAGACCCAGTACTTC
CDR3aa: CATSRDLGVGETQYF

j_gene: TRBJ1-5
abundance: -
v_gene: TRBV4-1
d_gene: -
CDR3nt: TGCGCCAGCAGCCAAGAGAGGGAACGTGGACAGCCCCAGCATTTT
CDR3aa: CASSQERERGQPQHF

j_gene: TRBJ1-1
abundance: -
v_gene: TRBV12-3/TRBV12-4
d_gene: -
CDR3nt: TGTGCCAGCAGACAGGGGAACACTGAAGCTTTCTTT
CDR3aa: CASRQGNTEAFF

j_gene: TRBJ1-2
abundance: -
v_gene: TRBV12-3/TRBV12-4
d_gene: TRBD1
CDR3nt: TGTGCCAGCACCCCCGACAGGGGAGGCGGCTACACCTTC
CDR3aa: CASTPDRGGGYTF

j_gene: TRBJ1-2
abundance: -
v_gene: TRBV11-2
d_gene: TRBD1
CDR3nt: TGTGCCAGCAGCTGGTGGACAGGGGACTATGGCTACACCTTC
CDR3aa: CASSWWTGDYGYTF

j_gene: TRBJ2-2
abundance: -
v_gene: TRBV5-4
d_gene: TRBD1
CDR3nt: TGTGCCAGCAGCTTCCAGGGGGCCGGGGAGCTGTTTTTT
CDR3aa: CASSFQGAGELFF

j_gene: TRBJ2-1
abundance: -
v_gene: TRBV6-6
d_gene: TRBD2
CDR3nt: TGTGCCAGCAGTTGGTTAGCGGGAGGGCCTGGCAATGAGCAGTTCTTC
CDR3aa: CASSWLAGGPGNEQFF

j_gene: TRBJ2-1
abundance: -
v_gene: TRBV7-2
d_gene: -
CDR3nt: TGTGCCAGCAGAATATTCGACAGGTACCCCTACAATGAGCAGTTCTTC
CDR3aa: CASRIFDRYPYNEQFF

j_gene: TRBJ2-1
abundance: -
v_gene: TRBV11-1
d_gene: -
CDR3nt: TGTGCCAGCAGCTCCCTAGGGAATAGTGGGAATGAGCAGTTCTTC
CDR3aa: CASSSLGNSGNEQFF